These T cell receptor beta chains were read from a single sample in a study of blood T cells in healthy people across ages. One entry per CDR3 protein, called by TCRdb with MiXCR from the 5' RACE reads. The profile shows 1.5 million to 2 million distinct CDR3 sequences, roughly 52% of them singletons. Sequencing was done on a sample of blood. Every receptor here comes from a woman aged 40 to 50 in good health. Both conserved end residues are trimmed from each CDR3. Rows give clone size only sometimes, using once, few, many, or a class for an expanded clone.

cdr3_aa: ATSRDPGQGDYGYT
clone_size: few
v_call: TRBV15

cdr3_aa: ASSHQGDGKETQY
clone_size: .
v_call: TRBV28

cdr3_aa: ASSQEGTGVETQY
clone_size: .
v_call: TRBV3-1

cdr3_aa: ASSEAGGLVETQY
clone_size: few
v_call: TRBV6-1

cdr3_aa: ASSEPSFLGYTDTQY
clone_size: few
v_call: TRBV4-1

cdr3_aa: ASSSLRNQPQH
clone_size: few
v_call: TRBV6-5

cdr3_aa: ASSPRDGTTEAF
clone_size: .
v_call: TRBV7-9

cdr3_aa: ASSDTDLDYNEQF
clone_size: .
v_call: TRBV19

cdr3_aa: SVTATNEKLF
clone_size: .
v_call: TRBV29-1

cdr3_aa: SGLGLAVNNEQF
clone_size: few
v_call: TRBV29-1

cdr3_aa: ASSVLGGEQY
clone_size: .
v_call: TRBV27

cdr3_aa: ASSLSWSSGANVLT
clone_size: .
v_call: TRBV27

cdr3_aa: ASSPGGPFRETQY
clone_size: .
v_call: TRBV11-1

cdr3_aa: ASSRDGAQMDGYT
clone_size: few
v_call: TRBV5-1

cdr3_aa: ASKGGAETQY
clone_size: .
v_call: TRBV6-5

cdr3_aa: AGSLDPLEGGWQF
clone_size: .
v_call: TRBV11-2

cdr3_aa: SARGATGGSGYT
clone_size: few
v_call: TRBV20-1

cdr3_aa: ASSFVGVGPSGPSISQNYNEQF
clone_size: .
v_call: TRBV28

cdr3_aa: ASSPTLESTDTQY
clone_size: .
v_call: TRBV18

cdr3_aa: ASSQRTGTGWIETQY
clone_size: .
v_call: TRBV27

cdr3_aa: ASSLKDTANYGYT
clone_size: .
v_call: TRBV7-9

cdr3_aa: ASSGTTQSPLH
clone_size: .
v_call: TRBV9

cdr3_aa: ASSLRPSGMGVTYNEQF
clone_size: few
v_call: TRBV5-1

cdr3_aa: SAVASRTGAGDTQY
clone_size: few
v_call: TRBV20-1

cdr3_aa: ASSLAQGYDEQF
clone_size: .
v_call: TRBV5-5

cdr3_aa: ASCDRQETQY
clone_size: few
v_call: TRBV6-6

cdr3_aa: ASSFSVPRTPSNVLT
clone_size: .
v_call: TRBV6-2/TRBV6-3

cdr3_aa: SARRFQGDTEAF
clone_size: .
v_call: TRBV20-1

cdr3_aa: ASSYEGVGVTEAF
clone_size: .
v_call: TRBV6-6

cdr3_aa: ASSPRDSLSSYNSPLH
clone_size: .
v_call: TRBV5-5

cdr3_aa: SARDALSDILY
clone_size: few
v_call: TRBV20-1

cdr3_aa: ASSLGGPQQTQY
clone_size: .
v_call: TRBV7-2

cdr3_aa: SVVAGLGSGTQY
clone_size: many
v_call: TRBV29-1

cdr3_aa: ASSQAITLSRVGGANVLT
clone_size: few
v_call: TRBV4-3

cdr3_aa: ASSLDSGGAETQY
clone_size: few
v_call: TRBV7-2

cdr3_aa: ASSYSGDRVLNSPLH
clone_size: once
v_call: TRBV6-2/TRBV6-3

cdr3_aa: SASLAGVNIQY
clone_size: .
v_call: TRBV20-1